This entry is about one T cell receptor beta chain. Its antigen is not identified. The sample is drawn from a study of T cell repertoires in cytomegalovirus infection. Whole-study context: Both CMV infection and a matching HLA type were indicated by public TCR beta signatures.

General study points: The ex vivo response showed dominance by HLA-C-restricted CMV-specific TCR beta clonotypes. Based on cumulative public TCR beta family frequency, carriers of CMV plus the relevant HLA were identified.

The CDR3 length is 11 residues. The V end lost 1 base, the J end lost 8 bases, and 8 bases lay between the germline ends. Germline V lookup: CDR1 DFQATT, CDR2 SNEGSKA (reference sequence). MiXCR, applied by TCRdb to the reads, yields one record per CDR3 protein. The table lists hundreds of thousands of distinct CDR3 sequences, 15% to 20% of them singletons. The sequence was obtained from a human donor in good health (CMV status not recorded). Some clones in this sample may be carry-over from other donors' samples. The chain employs TRBV20-1 and TRBJ1-1; D unresolved. Sequencing used PBMCs. CDR3 bases: TGCAGTGCTAGAGGGTTCGGGGAAGCTTTCTTT. Protein product: CSARGFGEAFF.